This TCR beta chain was profiled in a study of blood T cell repertoires in COVID-19. Method: immunoSEQ multiplex PCR; TCRdb's copy keeps in-frame clones and lacks some. The sample lists approximately 340,000 clones; 80% to 90% were seen once. CDR1 KGHSH and CDR2 LQKENI come from the germline V gene. The CDR3 has 16 amino acids. With 3 bases clipped from V and 9 bases from J, the junction kept 12 bases outside the gene matches. This chain uses TRBV18 with TRBJ2-1; 9 positions match TRBD2. This sequence originates from a man aged 30 to 45 with COVID-19, enrolled during active disease. What was sequenced was peripheral blood. CDR3: CASSPYLAGEVGEQFF. The CDR3 DNA reads as TGTGCCAGCTCACCGTATTTAGCGGGAGAGGTGGGTGAGCAGTTCTTC. The entire variable domain, with the rest obtained from reference TRBV18 and TRBJ2-1, is as follows: NAGVMQNPRHLVRRRGQEARLRCSPMKGHSHVYWYRQLPEEGLKFMVYLQKENIIDESGMPKERFSAEFPKEGPSILRIQQVVRGDSAAYFCASSPYLAGEVGEQFFGPGTRLTVL.